The clone carrying this T cell receptor (beta chain) has a single count. This sample stems from a study of cytomegalovirus exposure and HLA in healthy donors. The CDR3 runs 16 residues. Germline V gene data show CDR1 as SGHDT and CDR2 as YYEEEE. The V end lost 2 bases, the J end lost 0 bases, and 12 bases lay between the germline ends. The PCR was carried out with 60 Vbeta primers and 13 Jbeta primers. Sequencing used immunoSEQ multiplex PCR; TCRdb keeps in-frame clones, though not all of them. This sample has approximately 150,000 clones, with 66% found just once. The chain couples TRBV5-6 to TRBJ2-1; the D gene is possibly TRBD2 (6 bases). This receptor was identified in a woman between 55 and 75 years old in good health and CMV-seronegative. Input material: PBMCs. The CDR3, as DNA: TGTGCCAGCAGCTTCCGGAGGGCCGACTCCTACAATGAGCAGTTCTTC. It specifies CASSFRRADSYNEQFF.